Listed here are 5 T cell receptor beta chains from one sample, sequenced in a study of beta chain features in type 1 diabetes. The investigators reverse transcribed all of the isolated RNA, so they sequenced expressed TCRB transcripts. Libraries were prepared by immunoSEQ multiplex PCR; TCRdb keeps only in-frame clonotypes and omits some of them. The sample includes hundreds of thousands of clones, roughly 8% of them seen just once. The material sequenced was central memory CD4+ T cells from blood. Receptors were obtained from a woman in her late teens or twenties in good health.

This clone was counted between two and nine times. The genes are TRBV6-1 and TRBJ1-1; D gene unclear. Per germline, CDR1 MNHNS and CDR2 SASEGT. The CDR3 is 13 amino acids. Trimming took off 5 bases at V and 1 base at J, with 8 bases between the two ends. CDR3 residues: CASSLGGNTEAFF. Here the CDR3 DNA reads TGTGCCAGCAGTCTCGGAGGGAACACTGAAGCTTTCTTT.

On this clone: This same CDR3 is encoded by further DNA sequences in the sample. This chain connects TRBV6-5 to TRBJ2-4; D remains unclear. CDR3 length: 14 residues. The germline V gene encodes CDR1 MNHEY and CDR2 SVGAGI. The germline V and J ends were trimmed by 2 bases and 0 bases, with 5 bases remaining between them. The CDR3 DNA sequence: TGTGCCAGCAGTTACGGGCTAGCCAAAAACATTCAGTACTTC. This translates into CASSYGLAKNIQYF.

V and J are TRBV29-1 and TRBJ2-5; 10 bases align to TRBD1. V lost 7 bases, J lost 5 bases, and 13 bases stayed unmatched. This CDR3 has 15 residues. The germline V gene encodes CDR1 SQVTM and CDR2 ANQGSEA. The CDR3 protein is CSGGFGGTGAETQYF. In DNA, the CDR3 is TGCAGCGGCGGATTCGGGGGGACAGGGGCGGAGACCCAGTACTTC.

This clone occurred a few times. CDR3 in amino acids: CASSVGSRADEKLFF. The CDR3 coding sequence is TGTGCCAGCAGCGTAGGATCAAGGGCGGATGAAAAACTGTTTTTT. The V and J genes are TRBV9 and TRBJ1-4; no clear D gene. Per the germline V gene, CDR1 is SGDLS and CDR2 is YYNGEE. The CDR3 is 15 residues long. Between the trimmed V and J ends, which lost 0 bases and 6 bases, there was a span of 12 bases.

Worth noting for this clone: This same CDR3 is encoded by further DNA sequences in the sample. The CDR3 nucleotides are TGTGCCAGCTCACCGGGTGGCTATGGCTACACCTTC. This codes for CASSPGGYGYTF. This chain uses TRBV18 with TRBJ1-2; D unresolved. The germline V gene has CDR1 KGHSH and CDR2 LQKENI. V dropped 3 bases and J dropped 4 bases, with 6 bases sitting between them. The CDR3 runs to 12 residues.